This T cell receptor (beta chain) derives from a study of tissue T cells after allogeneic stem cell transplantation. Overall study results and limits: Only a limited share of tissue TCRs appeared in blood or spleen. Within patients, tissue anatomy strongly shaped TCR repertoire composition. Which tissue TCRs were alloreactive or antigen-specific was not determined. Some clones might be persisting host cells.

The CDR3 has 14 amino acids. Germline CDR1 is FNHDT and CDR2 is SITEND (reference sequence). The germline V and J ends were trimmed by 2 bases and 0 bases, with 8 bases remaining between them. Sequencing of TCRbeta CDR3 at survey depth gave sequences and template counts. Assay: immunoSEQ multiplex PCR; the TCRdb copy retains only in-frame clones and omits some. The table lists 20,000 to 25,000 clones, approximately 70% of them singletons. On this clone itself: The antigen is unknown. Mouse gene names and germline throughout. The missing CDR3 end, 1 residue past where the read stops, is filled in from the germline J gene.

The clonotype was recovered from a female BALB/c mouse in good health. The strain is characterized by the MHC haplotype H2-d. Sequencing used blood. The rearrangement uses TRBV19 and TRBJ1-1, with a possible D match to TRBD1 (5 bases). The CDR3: CASSIGAANTEVFF. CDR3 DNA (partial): TGTGCCAGCAGTATTGGGGCTGCAAACACAGAAGTCTTC.